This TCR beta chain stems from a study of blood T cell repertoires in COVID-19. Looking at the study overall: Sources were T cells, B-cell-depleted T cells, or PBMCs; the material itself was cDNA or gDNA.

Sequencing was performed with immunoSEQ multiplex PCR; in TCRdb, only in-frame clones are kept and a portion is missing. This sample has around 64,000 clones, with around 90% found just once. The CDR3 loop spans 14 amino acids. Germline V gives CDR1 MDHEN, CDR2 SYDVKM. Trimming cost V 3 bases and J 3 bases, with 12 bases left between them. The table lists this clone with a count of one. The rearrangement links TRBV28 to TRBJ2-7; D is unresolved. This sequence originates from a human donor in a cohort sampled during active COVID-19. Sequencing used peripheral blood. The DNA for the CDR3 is TGTGCCAGCAGTTTCCACCACTCCCTCTACGAGCAGTACTTC. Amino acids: CASSFHHSLYEQYF. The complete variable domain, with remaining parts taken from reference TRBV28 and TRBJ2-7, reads DVKVTQSSRYLVKRTGEKVFLECVQDMDHENMFWYRQDPGLGLRLIYFSYDVKMKEKGDIPEGYSVSREKKERFSLILESASTNQTSMYLCASSFHHSLYEQYFGPGTRLTVT.